This TCR beta chain was sequenced during a study of T cells after yellow fever vaccination. Whole-study context: Low-cell-number fractions underwent preparation using SMART-Seq v4 Ultra Low Input.

TCRdb called the 5' RACE reads again in MiXCR, with one record for every CDR3 protein. The data hold some 400,000 distinct CDR3 sequences, with over 15% observed a single time. This clonotype was recorded a few times. Germline values: CDR1 SGDLS, CDR2 YYNGEE. CDR3 length: 17 amino acids. V trimming: 4 bases; J trimming: 8 bases; junction bases outside the gene matches: 15. This specimen consisted of PBMCs, obtained before the yellow fever booster vaccination. V and J are TRBV9 and TRBJ2-1, with 10 nucleotides matching TRBD2. This clonotype was obtained from a man aged 18 to 35 who received the YFV17D yellow fever vaccine. This chain's CDR3 is CASSPGASGGHLDEQFF. DNA of the CDR3: TGTGCCAGCAGCCCCGGCGCTAGCGGGGGTCATCTTGATGAGCAGTTCTTC.